This T cell receptor beta chain was captured by sequencing in a study of vaccination and CD4 T cells after COVID-19. As regards this clonotype: Its antigen is still unknown.

An Oncomine TCR Beta short-read assay was used to sequence the DNA from cultured CD4+ T cells. Genomic DNA from cultured CD4+ T cells was extracted. MiXCR was run by TCRdb on the PCR reads, yielding one entry per CDR3 protein. The table lists about 10,000 distinct CDR3 sequences, about 40% of them singletons. As to treatment: 10-day PBMC culture with coronavirus spike peptide pools or control peptides (ViraFEST assay). With approximately 10 days of culture completed, CD4+ T cells were isolated by negative selection. In germline, CDR1 is GTSNPN, CDR2 SVGIG (reference sequence). The CDR3 totals 14 residues. J gave up 4 bases and V 4 bases, and 2 bases lay outside the gene matches.

Sequenced sample: CD4+ T cells from blood, cultured in vitro. The TCR comes from a human donor who had recovered from COVID-19. This rearrangement joins TRBV30 to TRBJ2-2; 11 positions match TRBD1. Written as DNA, the CDR3 is TGTGCCTGGACCGGGACAGGGGGCACCGGGGAGCTGTTTTTT. Amino acids: CAWTGTGGTGELFF. The full variable domain, with the rest looked up from reference TRBV30 and TRBJ2-2, is SQTIHQWPATLVQPVGSPLSLECTVEGTSNPNLYWYRQAAGRGLQLLFYSVGIGQISSEVPQNLSASRPQDRQFILSSKKLLLSDSGFYLCAWTGTGGTGELFFGEGSRLTVL.